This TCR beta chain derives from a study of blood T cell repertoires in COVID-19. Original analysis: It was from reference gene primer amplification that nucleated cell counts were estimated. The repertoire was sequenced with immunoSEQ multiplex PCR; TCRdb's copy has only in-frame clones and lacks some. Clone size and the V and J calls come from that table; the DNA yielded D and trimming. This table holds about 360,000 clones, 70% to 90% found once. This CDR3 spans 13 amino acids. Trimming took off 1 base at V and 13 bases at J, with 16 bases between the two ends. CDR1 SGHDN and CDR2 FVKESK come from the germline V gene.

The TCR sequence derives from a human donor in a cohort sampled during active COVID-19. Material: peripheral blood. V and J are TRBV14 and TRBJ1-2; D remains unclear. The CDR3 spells CASSQGIWPQVTF. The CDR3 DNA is TGTGCCAGCAGCCAAGGCATATGGCCCCAGGTCACCTTC.